Shown below are 27 T cell receptor beta chains from a single sample sequenced in a study of cytomegalovirus exposure and HLA in healthy donors. Primers: 60 Vbeta forward and 13 Jbeta reverse. The method was immunoSEQ multiplex PCR; TCRdb's version includes in-frame clones alone and lacks a portion of them. The table includes some 71,000 clones, around 70% detected once. The sequenced sample was PBMCs. The receptors shown here come from a man aged 35-49 years in good health and CMV-seropositive.

This clone was counted only a few times. The chain links TRBV2 to TRBJ2-3; D may be TRBD2 (7 bases). In germline, CDR1 is SNHLY, CDR2 FYNNEI. V lost 6 bases and J lost 0, with 13 bases in between. This CDR3 has 15 residues. Written as DNA, the CDR3 is TGTGCCAGCAGGATAGGGGGGGGTAGCACAGATACGCAGTATTTT. It is translated as CASRIGGGSTDTQYF.

V and J are TRBV10-1 and TRBJ2-7, with TRBD1 matching over 9 bases. The CDR3 consists of 19 residues. Trimming cost V 6 bases and J 2 bases; bases outside gene matches: 20. Germline CDR1 WNHNN, CDR2 SYGVQD (reference sequence). CDR3 sequence: CASRSSRAFPGQGTYEQYF. The CDR3 nucleotides are TGCGCCAGCAGAAGCTCAAGGGCCTTCCCGGGACAGGGAACCTACGAGCAGTACTTC.

The sample holds one count of this clone. The genes are TRBV7-9 and TRBJ1-4; a possible D gene is TRBD1 (6 bases). Trimming left V 5 bases short and J 5 bases short, with 15 bases between. CDR1 SEHNR and CDR2 FQNEAQ come from the germline V gene (reference sequence). The CDR3 is 15 residues long. The CDR3 spells CASSTLTGGNEKLFF. The CDR3, as DNA: TGTGCCAGCAGCACCCTGACAGGAGGCAATGAAAAACTGTTTTTT.

J is TRBJ2-5 and V is TRBV18; D is unresolved. V lost 3 bases and J 3 bases, leaving 5 bases between the germline ends. The germline V gene has CDR1 KGHSH and CDR2 LQKENI. This CDR3 has 12 residues. The CDR3 DNA is TGTGCCAGCTCACCTCGGGAAGAGACCCAGTACTTC. Protein product: CASSPREETQYF.

The rearrangement links TRBV29-1 to TRBJ2-5; 14 bases agree with TRBD2. The J call may be in error: the DNA end matches TRBJ2-7 better. This CDR3 has 14 residues. Germline lookup yields CDR1 SQVTM and CDR2 ANQGSEA. The CDR3 loop is CSVGGLAGADEQYF. CDR3 coding DNA: TGCAGCGTTGGGGGACTAGCGGGAGCGGACGAGCAGTACTTC.

The genes are TRBV5-4 and TRBJ2-1, with D perhaps TRBD2 (6 bases). V was clipped by 5 bases and J by 0 bases, with 15 bases between them. The CDR3 contains 16 residues. The germline V gene encodes CDR1 SGHNT and CDR2 YYREEE (reference sequence). The DNA for the CDR3 is TGTGCCAGCAGGCGAGAGGGAGGCGGCTCCTACAATGAGCAGTTCTTC. This sequence encodes CASRREGGGSYNEQFF.

The rearrangement joins TRBV5-4 to TRBJ2-1; 8 bases are a match to TRBD2. The CDR3 loop spans 16 amino acids. Germline CDR1 is SGHNT and CDR2 is YYREEE (reference sequence). The ends lost 0 bases at V and 5 bases at J; junction bases unmatched: 7. The CDR3 sequence is CASSLALAGINNEQFF. The DNA of the CDR3 is TGTGCCAGCAGCTTGGCCCTAGCGGGTATTAACAATGAGCAGTTCTTC.

This clone came up once. J is TRBJ2-2 and V is TRBV5-6, with 13 bases identical to TRBD2. The CDR3 is 16 amino acids. Germline V CDR1 and CDR2: SGHDT, YYEEEE. J lost 4 bases, V lost 4 bases, and 4 bases had no gene match. The CDR3 DNA sequence: TGTGCCAGCAGCCCGGGACTAGCGGGGCTCACCGGGGAGCTGTTTTTT. Translated: CASSPGLAGLTGELFF.

This chain uses TRBV18 with TRBJ2-1; 9 bases map to TRBD2. With V trimmed by 3 bases and J by 3 bases, 18 bases remained unmatched. CDR1 is KGHSH and CDR2 is LQKENI in the germline V gene. The CDR3 is 20 residues long. CDR3 protein: CASSPGGRLSRAGGYNEQFF. The CDR3 coding sequence is TGTGCCAGCTCACCGGGCGGCCGGCTCTCCCGAGCGGGGGGCTACAATGAGCAGTTCTTC.

Here the CDR3 reads CASSRPTESGANVLTF. The CDR3 DNA follows: TGTGCCAGCTCACGCCCAACAGAATCTGGGGCCAACGTCCTGACTTTC. The chain has TRBV18 and TRBJ2-6; D not certain. Germline V gene lookup returns CDR1 KGHSH and CDR2 LQKENI. There are 16 residues in the CDR3. The V end lost 4 bases, the J end lost 1 base, and 11 bases lay between the germline ends.

CDR3 region: CAVRGASGANVLTF. As DNA, the CDR3 is TGTGCCGTCAGGGGAGCCTCTGGGGCCAACGTCCTGACTTTC. This rearrangement joins TRBV7-2 to TRBJ2-6; maybe TRBD1 (6 bases). The CDR3 has 14 residues. V was shortened by 11 bases and J by 0 bases, with 11 bases between the two germline ends. Germline V gene data show CDR1 as SGHTA and CDR2 as FQGNSA.

This chain links TRBV7-9 with TRBJ1-4, with 8 bases matching TRBD1. CDR3 length equals 13 residues. With 6 bases clipped from V and 8 bases from J, the junction kept 5 bases outside the gene matches. Per germline, CDR1 SEHNR and CDR2 FQNEAQ (reference sequence). The CDR3 reads CASRMTGAEKLFF. In nucleotides, the CDR3 is TGTGCCAGCAGGATGACAGGGGCGGAAAAACTGTTTTTT. The entire variable domain, with the rest obtained from reference TRBV7-9 and TRBJ1-4, is as follows: DTGVSQNPRHKITKRGQNVTFRCDPISEHNRLYWYRQTLGQGPEFLTYFQNEAQLEKSRLLSDRFSAERPKGSFSTLEIQRTEQGDSAMYLCASRMTGAEKLFFGSGTQLSVL.

The chain is built from TRBV5-5 and TRBJ2-2; D remains ambiguous. The germline V gene has CDR1 SGHKS and CDR2 YYEKEE (reference sequence). CDR3 length: 17 amino acids. Trimming shortened V by 1 base and J by 1 base, and 14 bases separated the two germline ends. The CDR3, as DNA: TGTGCCAGCAGCTTGAGGTCGGAGCTTTTGAACACCGGGGAGCTGTTTTTT. As protein: CASSLRSELLNTGELFF.

This CDR3 reads CASSLPGRNNQPQHF. In DNA, the CDR3 is TGTGCCAGCAGCTTACCCGGCAGGAACAATCAGCCCCAGCATTTT. The V gene is TRBV7-8, the J gene TRBJ1-5, with D uncertain. V was clipped by 2 bases and J by 3 bases, with 11 bases between them. Germline CDR1 and CDR2: SGHVS and FQNEAQ. The CDR3 covers 15 residues.

The gene calls are TRBV2 and TRBJ2-2; D is perhaps TRBD1 (6 bases). The V gene lost 6 bases and the J gene lost 0 bases, with 8 bases spanning the gap. CDR1 is SNHLY and CDR2 is FYNNEI in the germline V gene. CDR3 length: 14 amino acids. Here the CDR3 reads CASRDRTNTGELFF. Written as DNA, the CDR3 is TGTGCCAGCAGGGACAGAACGAACACCGGGGAGCTGTTTTTT.

The chain employs TRBV4-3 and TRBJ2-7, with D possibly matching TRBD2 (6 bases). Germline-derived CDR1 and CDR2 are LGHNA and YSLEER. The CDR3 is made up of 14 amino acids. Between the trimmed V and J ends, which lost 1 base and 6 bases, there was a span of 13 bases. In DNA, the CDR3 is TGCGCCAGCAGCCAAGGGAACGGGGGTGGCGAGCAGTACTTC. Its translation is CASSQGNGGGEQYF.

The chain is built from TRBV2 and TRBJ1-1, with D uncertain. Germline values: CDR1 SNHLY, CDR2 FYNNEI. Trimming cost V 5 bases and J 9 bases, with 4 bases left between them. There are 9 residues in the CDR3. The CDR3 region has the DNA TGTGCCAGCAGTACTCAAGCTTTCTTT. It yields the protein CASSTQAFF.

This clone was recorded only once. The V call is TRBV4-2, the J call TRBJ2-5; 9 nucleotides align to TRBD2. The length of the CDR3 is 15 residues. With V trimmed by 0 bases and J by 1 base, 0 bases remained unmatched. Germline CDR1 is LGHNA and CDR2 is YNFKEQ. CDR3 loop: CASSQERGGQETQYF. The CDR3 region has the DNA TGTGCCAGCAGCCAAGAGCGGGGGGGCCAAGAGACCCAGTACTTC.

This clone turned up a few times. The chain is built from TRBV10-1 and TRBJ2-7; D not resolved. The germline V gene encodes CDR1 WNHNN and CDR2 SYGVQD (reference sequence). This CDR3 is built from 15 residues. The V and J ends lost 0 bases and 0 bases respectively, with 9 bases between them. The CDR3 loop reads CASSESQTSSYEQYF. CDR3 nucleotide sequence: TGCGCCAGCAGTGAGTCACAGACAAGCTCCTACGAGCAGTACTTC.

CDR3 nucleotide sequence: TGTGCCAGCAGCTCGCGGGGGGCGAACACCGGGGAGCTGTTTTTT. Translating gives CASSSRGANTGELFF. This rearrangement joins TRBV7-2 to TRBJ2-2; TRBD2 matches 8 bases. The CDR3 runs 15 residues. The trim removed 4 bases at V and 0 bases at J, leaving 1 base unmatched. Germline CDR1 reads SGHTA; CDR2 reads FQGNSA. The full variable domain, rest sourced from reference TRBV7-2 and TRBJ2-2, is GAGVSQSPSNKVTEKGKDVELRCDPISGHTALYWYRQSLGQGLEFLIYFQGNSAPDKSGLPSDRFSAERTGGSVSTLTIQRTQQEDSAVYLCASSSRGANTGELFFGEGSRLTVL.

V and J are TRBV30 and TRBJ1-1, with 9 positions matching TRBD1. V lost 1 base, J lost 5 bases, and 2 bases stayed unmatched. The CDR3 extends over 13 amino acids. Germline V gene lookup returns CDR1 GTSNPN and CDR2 SVGIG (reference sequence). The CDR3 region is CAWSGDRVTEAFF. The CDR3 DNA is TGTGCCTGGAGTGGGGACAGGGTGACTGAAGCTTTCTTT.

The rearrangement joins TRBV9 to TRBJ2-7, with D tentatively TRBD1 (5 bases). CDR1 and CDR2 from the germline V gene are SGDLS and YYNGEE. This CDR3 has 12 amino acids. The V and J ends lost 3 bases and 5 bases respectively, with 9 bases between them. In nucleotides, the CDR3 is TGTGCCAGCAGCGCATTAGGGGACGAGCAGTACTTC. It yields the protein CASSALGDEQYF.

V is TRBV18 and J is TRBJ2-6, with 8 bases lining up with TRBD1. CDR1 and CDR2 from the germline V gene are KGHSH and LQKENI. The CDR3 has 16 amino acids. Trimming took 4 bases from V and 4 from J; bases not matched to a gene: 6. The CDR3 reads CASSREQGAGANVLTF. CDR3 bases: TGTGCCAGCTCACGGGAGCAGGGGGCCGGGGCCAACGTCCTGACTTTC.

This clone was picked up a small number of times. The chain is built from TRBV7-3 and TRBJ2-4; 7 bases line up with TRBD1. The CDR3 loop spans 14 amino acids. CDR1 and CDR2 (germline): SGHTA, FQGTGA. Losses at the gene ends were 5 bases for V and 8 bases for J; bases not matched to a gene: 9. As DNA, the CDR3 is TGTGCCAGCAGCCTACTGGGCCAGGGGGACATTCAGTACTTC. Its translation is CASSLLGQGDIQYF.

The V and J genes are TRBV9 and TRBJ1-2; 8 bases align to TRBD1. This CDR3 is built from 16 residues. V lost 4 bases, J lost 2 bases, and 10 bases stayed unmatched. CDR1 SGDLS and CDR2 YYNGEE come from the germline V gene. The CDR3 loop reads CASSPRSRGHNYGYTF. DNA of the CDR3: TGTGCCAGCAGCCCCCGCAGCAGGGGGCACAACTATGGCTACACCTTC.

The chain combines TRBV19 with TRBJ2-5; 7 bases are shared with TRBD1. CDR3 size: 15 residues. The J segment lost 1 base and the V segment lost 3 bases, leaving 5 bases of the junction unmatched. Germline V gene data show CDR1 as LNHDA and CDR2 as SQIVND (reference sequence). Here the CDR3 DNA reads TGTGCCAGTAGTATCAGGCGACAGGGCCAAGAGACCCAGTACTTC. This codes for CASSIRRQGQETQYF.

This clone appeared a few times. The chain joins TRBV5-1 to TRBJ2-7; 12 positions match TRBD2. The V and J ends lost 0 bases and 6 bases, in that order; junction bases with no gene match: 7. Germline loops: CDR1 SGHRS, CDR2 YFSETQ. The CDR3 sequence is 16 residues long. CDR3 coding DNA: TGCGCCAGCAGCTTGGGCCTAGCGGGAGGGTTCAGCGAGCAGTACTTC. Translating it yields CASSLGLAGGFSEQYF.